This TCR beta chain stems from a study of identical twins. To note about this clonotype: The antigen is unknown.

TCRdb called the 5' RACE reads again in MiXCR, with one record for every CDR3 protein. The sample lists 600,000 to 850,000 distinct CDR3 sequences; over 15% were seen once. Study findings and constraints: Findings depended on cross-sectional statistics rather than tracking the same donors. For out-of-frame beta sequences, excess twin sharing was weaker.

The CDR3 loop spans 14 amino acids. Unmatched junction bases numbered 8, after V lost 5 bases and J lost 4 bases. Germline CDR1 is SGHTA and CDR2 is FQGNSA. This same sample was also taken into another study, of T cells expressing NK-cell markers. That paper notes: About 6 donors had dominant NKG2C+ clonotypes that comprised about 1.0-7.5% of their CD8+ T cells. It remained uncertain whether the expanded NKG2C+ T cell clones were specific for HCMV antigens.

The chain couples TRBV7-2 to TRBJ2-7, with 7 bases that match TRBD2. This sequence originates from a woman in her late teens or twenties in good health. Sequencing was carried out using PBMCs. The CDR3 DNA is TGTGCCAGCAGCCTACGACTAGCAGTATACGAGCAGTACTTC. Residues: CASSLRLAVYEQYF.